The present TCR beta chain was sequenced within a study of untreated major depressive disorder listed by TCRdb under 2018. With regard to the full study: The study was a cross-sectional case-control comparison of T cell phenotype and TCR repertoire between antidepressant-free major depressive disorder patients and individually matched non-depressed controls. The TCRbeta sequencing followed up on differences in Vbeta 5.1, Vbeta 11 and Vbeta 22 usage that flow cytometry had shown in the whole cohort. Broader findings and caveats from the paper: For the sequencing comparisons, planned one-tailed tests were run on just three Vbeta families that had been chosen in advance. The top five TRBV05-01 clones in every sequenced subject were all private clones. Higher TRBV05-01 (Vbeta 5.1) usage among CD4+ T cells of depressed patients compared with controls was confirmed by sequencing, with p = 0.040 in a one-tailed test. In the sequencing data, TRBV25-01 and TRBV02-01 usage matched the flow-cytometry pattern without reaching statistical significance. A comparatively small study sample was produced by the strict matching and exclusion criteria, and the generalizability of findings was thereby limited.

The trim is 3 bases for V and 8 bases for J, with a gap of 13 bases between the germline ends. The germline V gene supplies CDR1 MNHNS and CDR2 SASEGT. The CDR3 contains 13 residues, cysteine and phenylalanine counted. Only the CDR3 region is kept as DNA, spanning 39 bases read in frame from base 1. Note on this clone: Its antigen is unknown. Within one base of it there is no much larger clone, and no base qualities were kept.

The Qiagen DNeasy Blood and Tissue Kit was used to extract total genomic DNA from purified CD4+ T cells. Using immunoSEQ immunosequencing protocols, the TCRbeta CDR3 region, as defined by IMGT, was amplified and sequenced. On the study's bioinformatics: Raw sequence data were preprocessed by the immunoSEQ service for PCR and sequencing error correction. The sequence data were imported into the immunoSEQ Analyzer and were further analyzed using VDJtools v1.0.7. The paired Wilcoxon signed-rank test was used to test for differences between patients and controls. Drawn from immuneACCESS, this table holds only the in-frame rearrangements with V and J called that TCRdb kept. Clones are partly lost; checked studies trace under half to an unresolved V gene and leave the rest unexplained. V and J calls and clone size are as listed in that table; D and trimming were resolved from the DNA. The sample has about 21,000 clones on record, 89% of them singletons. 0.45% to 0.55% of the sample belongs to the ten largest clones.

Each depressed patient was pairwise matched to a non-depressed control for sex, age, current smoking status and body mass index. All participants were of European descent. No current or lifetime mood disorder was present in controls, and Quick Inventory of Depressive Symptoms-Self Report scores of 5 or less were recorded for controls. All participants were excluded for major medical conditions, Axis I/II comorbidities, regular medication or illicit drug use, or drinking over 100 g alcohol weekly. From each participant, roughly 32 ml of peripheral blood was collected into EDTA tubes. CD4+ T cells were purified from thawed PBMCs by magnetic negative selection with the BD IMag Human CD4 T Lymphocyte Enrichment Set. The CD4+ enrichment method typically yielded around 94% purity as confirmed by flow cytometry. A subgroup of a few case-control pairs, chosen blind to chemokine receptor expression and flow-cytometric repertoire skewing results, underwent TCRbeta sequencing. All blood samples were drawn in the morning at 8:00 a.m., and PBMCs were separated by Ficoll-Hypaque gradient centrifugation. PBMCs were cryopreserved by gradual cooling to -80 degrees C and were kept in liquid nitrogen until assay.

The receptor comes from a woman in her thirties or forties in good health. The material sequenced was CD4+ T cells from PBMCs. The rearrangement joined TRBV6-1 to TRBJ1-1; the D gene is not confidently resolved. The sequenced DNA is TGTGCCAGCAGTGAGCCTGCTCTTTCGGAAGCTTTCTTT. This yields the protein CASSEPALSEAFF.